The clone carrying this T cell receptor beta chain was recorded at least ten times. Its antigen remains unknown. RNA transcripts were the template for amplifying TCR beta CDR3 regions. The HTBI primer set drove a first-round RT-PCR of the TCR CDR3. Via MiXCR, TCRdb re-called the multiplex PCR reads, giving one row per CDR3 protein. The repertoire holds about 590,000 distinct CDR3 sequences, with approximately 15% as singletons. The data belong to a study of T cells in Graves' hyperthyroidism and ophthalmopathy. Broader study findings: Ophthalmopathy got predicted by the model a median roughly 6.4 months before its onset.

Each ophthalmopathy patient scored at least 3 on the Clinical Activity Score and at least 4 on NOSPECS grade, with duration under 3 months. Germline V gene lookup returns CDR1 SGHNT and CDR2 YENEEA. The CDR3 length is 14 residues. Trimming removed 0 bases from V and 7 bases from J, with 12 bases in between. The specimen was blood. This receptor was identified in a woman younger than 35 with Graves' ophthalmopathy. The V call is TRBV11-3, the J call TRBJ2-5; D is possibly TRBD1 (5 bases). The CDR3 coding sequence is TGTGCCAGCAGCTTAGATCCCAGGGCTAGGACCCAGTACTTC. Residues: CASSLDPRARTQYF.